Below are 18 T cell receptor beta chains sequenced from a single sample in a study of blood T cell repertoires in COVID-19 (dated by TCRdb to the early 2020s). The library came from the immunoSEQ multiplex PCR assay. TCRdb obtained this table from immuneACCESS and retained in-frame rearrangements with V and J assigned. These tables miss some clones; where compared with another copy, unresolved V genes account for less than half of the shortfall, and the remainder is unexplained. For this sample there are hundreds of thousands of clones; around 90% appear just once. Of the sample, 3% is held by the ten largest clones. The sequenced sample was PBMCs or T cells enriched from blood (not recorded which). The receptors were sampled from a woman between 50 and 59 years old who had recovered from COVID-19.

This clone was seen a single time. This chain joins TRBV6-5 and TRBJ1-2, with D possibly matching TRBD1 (5 bases). The CDR3 is 13 amino acids. Germline CDR1 is MNHEY and CDR2 is SVGAGI. Trimming removed 6 bases at V and 8 bases at J, with 16 bases between. CDR3 nucleotide sequence: TGTGCCAGCAGAGGGGTGGTTTTAGAGGGCTACACCTTC. It yields the protein CASRGVVLEGYTF.

This clone was seen many times. The chain couples TRBV2 to TRBJ2-1, with 8 bases aligning to TRBD1. The CDR3 has 14 amino acids. Germline lookup yields CDR1 SNHLY and CDR2 FYNNEI. The trim removed 5 bases at V and 7 bases at J, leaving 7 bases unmatched. CDR3 amino acids: CASSSQGAVNEQFF. CDR3 nucleotides: TGTGCCAGCAGTTCTCAGGGGGCTGTAAATGAGCAGTTCTTC. The entire variable domain, with the rest obtained from reference TRBV2 and TRBJ2-1, is as follows: EPEVTQTPSHQVTQMGQEVILRCVPISNHLYFYWYRQILGQKVEFLVSFYNNEISEKSEIFDDQFSVERPDGSNFTLKIRSTKLEDSAMYFCASSSQGAVNEQFFGPGTRLTVL.

Note on this clone: At one of its ends the junction is not consistent with the germline gene, which may arise from a read error. The chain joins TRBV5-5 to TRBJ1-4; D is possibly TRBD1 (6 bases). Germline lookup yields CDR1 SGHKS and CDR2 YYEKEE (reference sequence). The CDR3 loop spans 12 amino acids. CDR3 sequence: CASSGEVGTPIF. CDR3 nucleotide sequence: TGTGCCAGCAGCGGCGAGGTCGGGACACCGATCTTC. Together with reference TRBV5-5 and TRBJ1-4, the CDR3 gives the full variable domain: DAGVTQSPTHLIKTRGQQVTLRCSPISGHKSVSWYQQVLGQGPQFIFQYYEKEERGRGNFPDRFSARQFPNYSSELNVNALLLGDSALYLCASSGEVGTPIFGSGTQLSVL.

The V call is TRBV2, the J call TRBJ2-1, with TRBD2 matching 12 bases. This CDR3 is 14 amino acids long. Trimming at V came to 5 bases and at J to 8 bases, leaving 4 bases not matched to a gene. CDR1 and CDR2 (germline): SNHLY, FYNNEI. CDR3 in amino acids: CASSTSGGPDEQFF. The CDR3 coding sequence is TGTGCCAGCAGTACTAGCGGGGGGCCAGATGAGCAGTTCTTC.

The gene calls are TRBV18 and TRBJ2-2; tentative D call: TRBD2 (6 bases). Germline assignment: CDR1 KGHSH and CDR2 LQKENI. The length of the CDR3 is 14 residues. The V end lost 6 bases, the J end lost 6 bases, and 14 bases lay between the germline ends. The CDR3 DNA follows: TGTGCCAGCTCGGCATCGGGAGATTCCGGGGAGCTGTTTTTT. Its translation: CASSASGDSGELFF.

A single count supports this clone. J is TRBJ2-5 and V is TRBV4-2, with D perhaps TRBD2 (6 bases). The CDR3 is made up of 15 amino acids. V dropped 4 bases and J dropped 5 bases, with 17 bases sitting between them. The V gene's germline CDR1 is LGHNA and CDR2 YNFKEQ. CDR3 sequence reads: CASSRLWGVSETQYF. In DNA, the CDR3 is TGTGCCAGCAGCCGCTTATGGGGGGTCAGTGAGACCCAGTACTTC.

The chain couples TRBV4-3 to TRBJ2-5; D perhaps matches TRBD1 (5 bases). V was trimmed by 0 bases and J by 2 bases, leaving 10 bases between them. The CDR3 runs to 15 residues. The germline V gene encodes CDR1 LGHNA and CDR2 YSLEER. The CDR3 spells CASSQDLGLQETQYF. Written as DNA, the CDR3 is TGCGCCAGCAGCCAAGACCTGGGGCTACAAGAGACCCAGTACTTC.

This clone has just a few counts. The CDR3 here is CASSPRTNSGANVLTF. The CDR3 region has the DNA TGTGCCAGCTCACCACGGACAAACTCTGGGGCCAACGTCCTGACTTTC. The chain couples TRBV18 to TRBJ2-6; possibly TRBD1 for D (5 bases). Germline V lookup: CDR1 KGHSH, CDR2 LQKENI. The CDR3 is 16 amino acids. Trimming took 1 base from V and 0 from J, leaving 7 bases between them.

A few counts support this clone. V and J are TRBV6-1 and TRBJ2-3; D is perhaps TRBD2 (5 bases). The CDR3 has 15 amino acids. The V end was cut by 1 base, the J end by 2 bases, with 10 bases between. Germline V CDR1 and CDR2: MNHNS, SASEGT. As DNA, the CDR3 is TGTGCCAGCAGTGAAGGATGGGGAGCCACAGATACGCAGTATTTT. Protein sequence: CASSEGWGATDTQYF.

V usage is TRBV19 and J usage is TRBJ1-3; tentatively, D is TRBD1 (6 bases). This CDR3 comprises 19 residues. Germline assignment: CDR1 LNHDA and CDR2 SQIVND (reference sequence). V was clipped by 5 bases and J by 0 bases, with 23 bases between them. CDR3 amino acids: CASSPLGHDTTASGNTIYF. CDR3 nucleotides: TGTGCCAGTAGTCCCCTGGGACATGACACGACTGCCTCTGGAAACACCATATATTTT. Drawing the rest from reference TRBV19 and TRBJ1-3, the complete variable domain is DGGITQSPKYLFRKEGQNVTLSCEQNLNHDAMYWYRQDPGQGLRLIYYSQIVNDFQKGDIAEGYSVSREKKESFPLTVTSAQKNPTAFYLCASSPLGHDTTASGNTIYFGEGSWLTVV.

The V gene is TRBV19, the J gene TRBJ2-1; D might be TRBD2 (5 bases). The CDR3 has 17 amino acids. V lost 1 base, J lost 2 bases, and 15 bases lay in between. From germline, CDR1 is LNHDA and CDR2 SQIVND (reference sequence). This chain's CDR3 is CASSIVEASWAYNEQFF. DNA for the CDR3: TGTGCCAGTAGTATAGTTGAGGCTAGCTGGGCCTACAATGAGCAGTTCTTC. Complete variable domain (other parts from reference TRBV19 and TRBJ2-1): DGGITQSPKYLFRKEGQNVTLSCEQNLNHDAMYWYRQDPGQGLRLIYYSQIVNDFQKGDIAEGYSVSREKKESFPLTVTSAQKNPTAFYLCASSIVEASWAYNEQFFGPGTRLTVL.

A few counts support this clone. The chain is built from TRBV7-6 and TRBJ1-5, with 11 nucleotides matching TRBD1. Per the germline V gene, CDR1 is SGHVS and CDR2 is FNYEAQ. V was clipped by 6 bases and J by 6 bases; unmatched bases: 7. The CDR3 has 15 amino acids. The CDR3 protein is CASSPGTGGIQPQHF. The CDR3 DNA reads TGTGCCAGCAGTCCCGGGACAGGGGGAATTCAGCCCCAGCATTTT.

The chain carries TRBV29-1 and TRBJ2-7, with 8 bases identical to TRBD2. Per the germline V gene, CDR1 is SQVTM and CDR2 is ANQGSEA. This CDR3 has 13 residues. J lost 3 bases, V lost 7 bases, and 8 bases had no gene match. The CDR3 spells CSASPAGVYEQYF. For the CDR3, the DNA is TGCAGCGCGTCGCCAGCGGGAGTCTACGAGCAGTACTTC.

The chain employs TRBV20-1 and TRBJ2-5, with unresolved D. The CDR3 spans 11 residues. Deletions cut 6 bases from V and 3 bases from J, with 8 bases between. Germline values: CDR1 DFQATT, CDR2 SNEGSKA (reference sequence). CDR3 protein: CSANIEETQYF. The CDR3 DNA follows: TGCAGTGCAAATATAGAAGAGACCCAGTACTTC.

This clone occurred a few times. This sequence joins TRBV27 and TRBJ2-7; TRBD1 is a possible D gene (6 bases). Germline V gives CDR1 MNHEY, CDR2 SMNVEV (reference sequence). The CDR3 covers 15 residues. Between the trimmed V and J ends, which lost 5 bases and 5 bases, there was a span of 19 bases. The DNA for the CDR3 is TGTGCCAGCAGTCCCGGGACATTAAGAATCCACGAGCAGTACTTC. It translates to CASSPGTLRIHEQYF.

The chain employs TRBV28 and TRBJ1-5; tentative D call: TRBD1 (5 bases). From germline, CDR1 is MDHEN and CDR2 SYDVKM. V was clipped by 0 bases and J by 2 bases, with 17 bases between them. This CDR3 is 18 amino acids long. The CDR3 DNA reads TGTGCCAGCAGTTTATGGCTCGACAGCCTTAGTGGCAATCAGCCCCAGCATTTT. This sequence encodes CASSLWLDSLSGNQPQHF. The variable domain in full, with the rest retrieved from reference TRBV28 and TRBJ1-5, is DVKVTQSSRYLVKRTGEKVFLECVQDMDHENMFWYRQDPGLGLRLIYFSYDVKMKEKGDIPEGYSVSREKKERFSLILESASTNQTSMYLCASSLWLDSLSGNQPQHFGDGTRLSIL.

The genes are TRBV4-3 and TRBJ1-5; no reliable D call. Germline V gene lookup returns CDR1 LGHNA and CDR2 YSLEER. The CDR3 totals 16 residues. Trimming took off 0 bases at V and 0 bases at J, with 9 bases between the two ends. CDR3 bases: TGCGCCAGCAGCCAAGATTTCGGTAGTAGCAATCAGCCCCAGCATTTT. Translation gives CASSQDFGSSNQPQHF.

This clone appeared once. Germline is not matched at one junction end, which may reflect a read error. The gene calls are TRBV7-2 and TRBJ2-1; D gene unclear. This CDR3 has 12 residues. Germline V gene data show CDR1 as SGHTA and CDR2 as FQGNSA. CDR3 nucleotides: TGTGCCAGCACCTTAACCGGGAATGAGCAGTTCTTC. It codes for CASTLTGNEQFF.